This is a list of T cell receptor beta chains from one sample in a study of OX40 agonist ivuxolimab in advanced cancers. Libraries were prepared by immunoSEQ multiplex PCR; TCRdb keeps only in-frame clonotypes and omits some of them. The table lists about 52,000 clones, approximately 92% of them singletons. Sequences were derived from CD4+ or CD8+ T cells sorted from blood, sampled in a trial of the OX40 agonist ivuxolimab. These receptors originate from an adult with an advanced solid tumor such as melanoma, head and neck, liver or kidney cancer. Both conserved end residues are part of each CDR3. D genes are given only for firm matches. Rows give clone size only sometimes, using once, few, many, or a class for an expanded clone.

size | D | J | V | length | CDR3 | DNA
- | - | TRBJ2-4 | TRBV30 | 12 | CAWSRAKNIQYF | TGTGCCTGGAGTAGGGCCAAAAACATTCAGTACTTC
- | TRBD1 | TRBJ2-5 | TRBV11-3 | 14 | CASSKTGGEETQYF | TGTGCCAGCAGCAAGACAGGGGGCGAAGAGACCCAGTACTTC
- | - | TRBJ2-7 | TRBV28 | 14 | CASTLRWKPYEQYF | TGTGCCAGCACCCTCAGGTGGAAACCCTACGAGCAGTACTTC
few | - | TRBJ1-5 | TRBV5-1 | 15 | CASSLLGNSNQPQHF | TGCGCCAGCAGCTTATTAGGTAATAGCAATCAGCCCCAGCATTTT
- | - | TRBJ2-2 | TRBV19 | 17 | CASSLDMVGVYVGELFF | TGTGCCAGTAGCCTCGACATGGTGGGGGTGTACGTAGGGGAGCTGTTTTTT
- | - | TRBJ2-7 | TRBV28 | 14 | CASTYRDMTYEQYF | TGTGCCAGCACTTACCGGGACATGACCTACGAGCAGTACTTC
- | - | TRBJ1-4 | TRBV7-8 | 15 | CASSVEVLLREKLFF | TGTGCCAGCAGTGTCGAAGTGCTACTACGAGAAAAACTGTTTTTT
- | - | TRBJ1-1 | TRBV15 | 14 | CATSREGAATEAFF | TGTGCCACCAGCAGAGAGGGGGCAGCCACTGAAGCTTTCTTT
once | - | TRBJ1-1 | TRBV11-2 | 13 | CASSLEQASEAFF | TGTGCCAGCAGCTTAGAACAGGCAAGTGAAGCTTTCTTT
- | TRBD2 | TRBJ2-7 | TRBV5-4 | 18 | CASTQHGEAGGPRYEQYF | TGTGCCAGCACCCAACACGGAGAAGCGGGAGGGCCGCGGTACGAGCAGTACTTC
- | - | TRBJ2-7 | TRBV9 | 15 | CASSSSGGTSYEQYF | TGTGCCAGCAGCTCTTCTGGCGGAACCTCCTACGAGCAGTACTTC
- | TRBD1 | TRBJ1-6 | TRBV2 | 14 | CASSRDRYNSPLHF | TGTGCCAGCAGCCGGGACAGGTATAATTCACCCCTCCACTTT
- | - | TRBJ2-1 | TRBV9 | 14 | CASSVEGYYNEQFF | TGTGCCAGCAGCGTAGAGGGATACTACAATGAGCAGTTCTTC
- | TRBD2 | TRBJ2-7 | TRBV27 | 13 | CASNQGGLGEQYF | TGTGCCAGCAATCAGGGAGGACTAGGCGAGCAGTACTTC
- | - | TRBJ2-6 | TRBV29-1 | 16 | CSVVLVGNSGANVLTF | TGCAGCGTGGTATTGGTGGGGAACTCTGGGGCCAACGTCCTGACTTTC
- | - | TRBJ1-1 | TRBV7-9 | 15 | CASSSNVYVGTEAFF | TGTGCCAGCAGCTCGAACGTGTATGTAGGAACTGAAGCTTTCTTT
- | - | TRBJ2-6 | TRBV9 | 13 | CASKGSGANVLTF | TGTGCCAGCAAGGGATCTGGGGCCAACGTCCTGACTTTC
few | - | TRBJ2-1 | TRBV19 | 15 | CASSIRGYVSDEQFF | TGTGCCAGTAGTATAAGGGGTTATGTCAGCGATGAGCAGTTCTTC
- | TRBD1 | TRBJ1-2 | TRBV28 | 18 | CASTQLLDRGREDYGYTF | TGTGCCAGCACCCAATTGCTGGACAGGGGGCGCGAGGACTATGGCTACACCTTC